These T cell receptor beta chains were read from a single sample in a study of graft-versus-host responses after intestinal transplantation. TCRdb keeps only in-frame clones here, not all; method: immunoSEQ multiplex PCR. This table has some 120,000 clones, around 94% appearing once. Their antigens are not known. Specimen: unstimulated CD4+ T cells sorted from spleen or lymph node cells, collected before intestinal transplant. The receptors derive from a human donor who received an intestinal transplant. CDR3s include the opening cysteine and the closing phenylalanine or tryptophan. A D gene is named only where the DNA matches it firmly. Size tells how often a clone was seen (once, few, many) or the class of an expanded clone, and some rows leave it out.

V gene: TRBV6-1; D gene: -; clone size: -; J gene: TRBJ1-1; CDR3 length: 16; CDR3 protein: CASSDPTSGGNTEAFF; CDR3 DNA: TGTGCCAGCAGTGACCCGACTTCGGGGGGGAACACTGAAGCTTTCTTT
V gene: TRBV6-1; D gene: -; clone size: -; J gene: TRBJ1-6; CDR3 length: 15; CDR3 protein: CASSDSASAGSPLHF; CDR3 DNA: TGTGCCAGCAGTGACAGTGCCTCGGCAGGTTCACCCCTCCACTTT
V gene: TRBV6-4; D gene: -; clone size: -; J gene: TRBJ1-2; CDR3 length: 13; CDR3 protein: CASSQGLSYGYTF; CDR3 DNA: TGTGCCAGCAGTCAGGGGCTGAGCTATGGCTACACCTTC
V gene: TRBV5-1; D gene: -; clone size: -; J gene: TRBJ2-1; CDR3 length: 12; CDR3 protein: CASGAGAGEQFF; CDR3 DNA: TGCGCCAGCGGCGCGGGGGCAGGTGAGCAGTTCTTC
V gene: TRBV5-1; D gene: TRBD2; clone size: -; J gene: TRBJ2-3; CDR3 length: 16; CDR3 protein: CASSFSLAGGGDTQYF; CDR3 DNA: TGCGCCAGCAGCTTTTCCCTAGCGGGGGGTGGAGATACGCAGTATTTT
V gene: TRBV6-5; D gene: -; clone size: -; J gene: TRBJ2-1; CDR3 length: 13; CDR3 protein: CASSSGRRDEQFF; CDR3 DNA: TGTGCCAGCTCATCAGGGCGAAGGGATGAGCAGTTCTTC
V gene: TRBV6-5; D gene: TRBD1; clone size: once; J gene: TRBJ2-3; CDR3 length: 15; CDR3 protein: CASRLQGASTDTQYF; CDR3 DNA: TGTGCCAGCAGGTTACAGGGGGCTAGCACAGATACGCAGTATTTT
V gene: TRBV25-1; D gene: -; clone size: -; J gene: TRBJ1-2; CDR3 length: 12; CDR3 protein: CASRQGSYGYTF; CDR3 DNA: TGTGCCAGCAGACAGGGCTCCTATGGCTACACCTTC
V gene: TRBV5-7; D gene: -; clone size: once; J gene: TRBJ1-5; CDR3 length: 16; CDR3 protein: CASSLEADVSNQPQHF; CDR3 DNA: TGTGCCAGCAGCTTGGAGGCGGACGTGAGCAATCAGCCCCAGCATTTT
V gene: TRBV5-5; D gene: TRBD1; clone size: -; J gene: TRBJ1-2; CDR3 length: 17; CDR3 protein: CASSLYGGTGPQMGYTF; CDR3 DNA: TGTGCCAGCAGCCTATACGGGGGGACAGGACCTCAAATGGGCTACACCTTC
V gene: TRBV5-4; D gene: -; clone size: -; J gene: TRBJ2-7; CDR3 length: 14; CDR3 protein: CASSLTTDYYEQYF; CDR3 DNA: TGTGCCAGCAGCTTGACGACGGACTACTACGAGCAGTACTTC
V gene: TRBV19; D gene: -; clone size: -; J gene: TRBJ2-7; CDR3 length: 15; CDR3 protein: CASSPALDTNYEQYF; CDR3 DNA: TGTGCCAGTAGCCCCGCTCTTGACACCAACTACGAGCAGTACTTC
V gene: TRBV7-2; D gene: -; clone size: -; J gene: TRBJ2-1; CDR3 length: 15; CDR3 protein: CASSLSQGGYNEQFF; CDR3 DNA: TGTGCCAGCAGCTTAAGTCAGGGTGGCTACAATGAGCAGTTCTTC
V gene: TRBV27; D gene: TRBD1; clone size: -; J gene: TRBJ2-5; CDR3 length: 14; CDR3 protein: CASRLRGPLGEQYF; CDR3 DNA: TGTGCCAGCCGTCTGAGGGGGCCCCTCGGAGAGCAGTACTTC
V gene: TRBV10-3; D gene: -; clone size: few; J gene: TRBJ1-2; CDR3 length: 13; CDR3 protein: CAISEIVRAGYTF; CDR3 DNA: TGTGCCATCAGTGAGATTGTCAGGGCTGGCTACACCTTC
V gene: TRBV29-1; D gene: -; clone size: -; J gene: TRBJ2-3; CDR3 length: 13; CDR3 protein: CSVEPPQSDTQYF; CDR3 DNA: TGCAGCGTTGAGCCCCCGCAATCAGATACGCAGTATTTT
V gene: TRBV2; D gene: -; clone size: -; J gene: TRBJ2-5; CDR3 length: 14; CDR3 protein: CASSERRQGETQYF; CDR3 DNA: TGTGCCAGCAGTGAAAGGCGGCAGGGGGAGACCCAGTACTTC
V gene: TRBV6-1; D gene: TRBD2; clone size: -; J gene: TRBJ2-5; CDR3 length: 15; CDR3 protein: CASSLLGGADETQYF; CDR3 DNA: TGTGCCAGCAGTCTCCTCGGGGGGGCTGATGAGACCCAGTACTTC
V gene: TRBV6-1; D gene: TRBD1; clone size: -; J gene: TRBJ1-1; CDR3 length: 14; CDR3 protein: CASSVGGQNTEAFF; CDR3 DNA: TGTGCCAGCAGTGTAGGGGGCCAGAACACTGAAGCTTTCTTT
V gene: TRBV2; D gene: -; clone size: -; J gene: TRBJ2-2; CDR3 length: 13; CDR3 protein: CASRIDSTGELFF; CDR3 DNA: TGTGCCAGCAGAATAGACAGCACCGGGGAGCTGTTTTTT
V gene: TRBV11-2; D gene: TRBD1; clone size: -; J gene: TRBJ2-7; CDR3 length: 16; CDR3 protein: CASSLGLGTVNYEQYF; CDR3 DNA: TGTGCCAGCAGCTTAGGTCTCGGGACAGTTAACTACGAGCAGTACTTC
V gene: TRBV7-9; D gene: TRBD2; clone size: once; J gene: TRBJ2-1; CDR3 length: 17; CDR3 protein: CASSLGTGTRKLNEQFF; CDR3 DNA: TGTGCCAGCAGCTTAGGTACCGGGACTAGAAAGTTGAATGAGCAGTTCTTC
V gene: TRBV11-2; D gene: TRBD1; clone size: -; J gene: TRBJ2-7; CDR3 length: 14; CDR3 protein: CASTVGDRDYEQYF; CDR3 DNA: TGTGCCAGCACCGTCGGGGACAGGGACTACGAGCAGTACTTC
V gene: TRBV7-8; D gene: TRBD1; clone size: -; J gene: TRBJ1-4; CDR3 length: 14; CDR3 protein: CASSSGTANEKLFF; CDR3 DNA: TGTGCCAGCAGCTCAGGGACAGCTAATGAAAAACTGTTTTTT
V gene: TRBV6-5; D gene: TRBD1; clone size: -; J gene: TRBJ1-6; CDR3 length: 14; CDR3 protein: CASSYTGGRSPLHF; CDR3 DNA: TGTGCCAGCAGTTACACAGGGGGCCGGTCACCCCTCCACTTT
V gene: TRBV5-1; D gene: -; clone size: few; J gene: TRBJ1-5; CDR3 length: 13; CDR3 protein: CASSLALNQPQHF; CDR3 DNA: TGCGCCAGCAGCTTGGCCCTCAATCAGCCCCAGCATTTT
V gene: TRBV7-8; D gene: -; clone size: once; J gene: TRBJ1-5; CDR3 length: 16; CDR3 protein: CASSPVGIYSNQPQHF; CDR3 DNA: TGTGCCAGCAGCCCTGTCGGGATATATAGCAATCAGCCCCAGCATTTT
V gene: TRBV20-1; D gene: -; clone size: -; J gene: TRBJ2-3; CDR3 length: 11; CDR3 protein: CSATRLDTQYF; CDR3 DNA: TGCAGTGCTACGCGATTAGATACGCAGTATTTT
V gene: TRBV5-4; D gene: TRBD1; clone size: -; J gene: TRBJ2-2; CDR3 length: 15; CDR3 protein: CASSSGTGKIGELFF; CDR3 DNA: TGTGCCAGCAGCTCCGGGACAGGCAAGATCGGGGAGCTGTTTTTT
V gene: TRBV5-4; D gene: TRBD1; clone size: -; J gene: TRBJ2-5; CDR3 length: 14; CDR3 protein: CASSSQGARETQYF; CDR3 DNA: TGTGCCAGCAGCTCGCAGGGGGCGAGAGAGACCCAGTACTTC
V gene: TRBV9; D gene: -; clone size: -; J gene: TRBJ2-7; CDR3 length: 14; CDR3 protein: CASSVGGQSYEQYF; CDR3 DNA: TGTGCCAGCAGCGTAGGGGGACAATCCTACGAGCAGTACTTC
V gene: TRBV18; D gene: TRBD1; clone size: -; J gene: TRBJ1-3; CDR3 length: 16; CDR3 protein: CASSPLTGEAGNTIYF; CDR3 DNA: TGTGCCAGCTCACCACTGACAGGGGAAGCTGGAAACACCATATATTTT
V gene: TRBV12-5; D gene: TRBD2; clone size: -; J gene: TRBJ2-7; CDR3 length: 12; CDR3 protein: CASAGGSYEQYF; CDR3 DNA: TGTGCTAGTGCGGGGGGCTCCTACGAGCAGTACTTC
V gene: TRBV25-1; D gene: -; clone size: -; J gene: TRBJ2-1; CDR3 length: 13; CDR3 protein: CASSESPPAAQFF; CDR3 DNA: TGTGCCAGCAGTGAAAGCCCCCCGGCGGCTCAGTTCTTC
V gene: TRBV7-9; D gene: -; clone size: -; J gene: TRBJ1-3; CDR3 length: 14; CDR3 protein: CASSLEDTRNTIYF; CDR3 DNA: TGTGCCAGCAGCTTAGAGGACACCCGAAACACCATATATTTT